The 16 T cell receptor beta chains given below trace back to one sample, sequenced in a study of blood T cell repertoires in COVID-19. Method: immunoSEQ multiplex PCR; TCRdb's copy keeps in-frame clones and lacks some. The sample carries about 74,000 clones, around nine tenths recorded once. Sequencing was performed on peripheral blood. The receptor source for this set is an older man with active or convalescent COVID-19.

The chain joins TRBV7-8 to TRBJ1-3; D unclear. This CDR3 contains 14 residues. Germline CDR1 SGHVS, CDR2 FQNEAQ. Trimming stripped 1 base from V and 4 bases from J, with 8 bases between. CDR3 region: CASSLDAGGNTIYF. DNA for the CDR3: TGTGCCAGCAGCTTAGACGCTGGCGGAAACACCATATATTTT.

The V gene is TRBV12-3 or TRBV12-4, the J gene TRBJ2-1; D remains ambiguous. The V and J ends lost 3 bases and 9 bases respectively, with 6 bases between them. This CDR3 is 11 amino acids long. The CDR3 nucleotides are TGTGCCAGCAGTTTTTCAGGTGAGCAGTTCTTC. Amino acid sequence: CASSFSGEQFF.

V is TRBV5-1 and J is TRBJ1-1, with D maybe TRBD1 (6 bases). The germline gives CDR1 SGHRS, CDR2 YFSETQ. Trimming took off 1 base at V and 4 bases at J, with 11 bases between the two ends. The CDR3 covers 14 residues. The CDR3 DNA sequence: TGCGCCAGCAGCTTGCAGGGGTGGACCACTGAAGCTTTCTTT. It is translated as CASSLQGWTTEAFF. Together with reference TRBV5-1 and TRBJ1-1, the CDR3 gives the full variable domain: KAGVTQTPRYLIKTRGQQVTLSCSPISGHRSVSWYQQTPGQGLQFLFEYFSETQRNKGNFPGRFSGRQFSNSRSEMNVSTLELGDSALYLCASSLQGWTTEAFFGQGTRLTVV.

This chain joins TRBV4-2 and TRBJ2-1; D is ambiguous. Trimming pared 4 bases from V and 3 bases from J, leaving 13 bases between. This CDR3 has 15 residues. The V gene's germline CDR1 is LGHNA and CDR2 YNFKEQ. The CDR3 nucleotides are TGTGCCAGCAGCCTAACAAGTTTTGGCTACAATGAGCAGTTCTTC. It codes for CASSLTSFGYNEQFF.

As DNA, the CDR3 is TGTGCCAGCAGTGGCTGGACTAGCGGGGGGGCGAATACGCAGTATTTT. It specifies CASSGWTSGGANTQYF. The chain carries TRBV2 and TRBJ2-3, with 15 bases aligning to TRBD2. The CDR3 sequence is 16 residues long. Germline CDR1 and CDR2: SNHLY and FYNNEI. V was pared by 4 bases and J by 7 bases, with 6 bases of the junction left unmatched.

The genes are TRBV6-5 and TRBJ2-7, with unresolved D. V lost 6 bases and J 3 bases, leaving 12 bases between the germline ends. From germline, CDR1 is MNHEY and CDR2 SVGAGI. The CDR3 loop spans 13 amino acids. The CDR3 is CASSQDKFYEQYF. In DNA, the CDR3 is TGTGCCAGCAGCCAAGACAAATTCTACGAGCAGTACTTC.

By proportion, this clone is medium-sized (0.01 to 0.1%). The CDR3 coding sequence is TGCAGTGCTAGTTCCTCCGGGACAGGGGACAATCAGCCCCAGCATTTT. Translation: CSASSSGTGDNQPQHF. The chain links TRBV20-1 to TRBJ1-5; 10 bases match TRBD1. Germline assignment: CDR1 DFQATT and CDR2 SNEGSKA (reference sequence). The CDR3 sequence is 16 residues long. J was trimmed by 3 bases and V by 3 bases; bases with no gene match: 8.

The J gene is TRBJ2-3, the V gene TRBV5-1; 11 bases match TRBD2. This CDR3 has 20 amino acids. The V segment lost 0 bases and the J segment 0 bases; nucleotides outside the gene matches: 12. CDR1 is SGHRS, CDR2 YFSETQ, per germline. CDR3 in DNA: TGCGCCAGCAGCTTGGAGGGACTAGCGGCGCTTTTAACTAGCACAGATACGCAGTATTTT. It encodes CASSLEGLAALLTSTDTQYF.

V and J are TRBV19 and TRBJ1-1; D unclear. V was clipped by 7 bases and J by 3 bases, with 6 bases between them. CDR3 length equals 11 residues. Germline V gene lookup returns CDR1 LNHDA and CDR2 SQIVND (reference sequence). CDR3 coding DNA: TGTGCCAGTACCGCGTACACTGAAGCTTTCTTT. The encoded protein is CASTAYTEAFF.

The chain has TRBV5-6 and TRBJ2-5; TRBD1 matches 8 bases. The junction had 4 bases not matched to a gene; V was cut back by 4 bases and J by 5 bases. The germline gives CDR1 SGHDT, CDR2 YYEEEE. CDR3 length: 13 amino acids. CDR3 nucleotides: TGTGCCAGCAGCAGGACAGGGTTTGAGACCCAGTACTTC. It translates to CASSRTGFETQYF.

This sequence joins TRBV7-9 and TRBJ2-1, with D perhaps TRBD2 (7 bases). Trimming took off 3 bases at V and 7 bases at J, with 19 bases between the two ends. This CDR3 comprises 16 residues. Looked up from germline, CDR1 is SEHNR and CDR2 is FQNEAQ (reference sequence). CDR3 residues: CASSLQAGQLGNEQFF. In nucleotides, the CDR3 is TGTGCCAGCAGCTTGCAAGCGGGACAATTAGGGAATGAGCAGTTCTTC. The full variable domain, completed using reference TRBV7-9 and TRBJ2-1, is DTGVSQNPRHKITKRGQNVTFRCDPISEHNRLYWYRQTLGQGPEFLTYFQNEAQLEKSRLLSDRFSAERPKGSFSTLEIQRTEQGDSAMYLCASSLQAGQLGNEQFFGPGTRLTVL.

V gene TRBV5-7 combines with J gene TRBJ2-6, with TRBD1 matching 8 bases. TRBV5-7 is designated an ORF whose function remains uncertain. J gave up 3 bases and V 4 bases, and 12 bases lay outside the gene matches. The CDR3 runs 18 residues. CDR3 sequence reads: CASSPGTGRFGGANVLTF. DNA for the CDR3: TGTGCCAGCAGCCCGGGGACAGGCCGCTTTGGTGGGGCCAACGTCCTGACTTTC.

The J gene is TRBJ2-7, the V gene TRBV3-1 (or the pseudogene TRBV3-2); 7 positions match TRBD1. With 4 bases clipped from V and 6 bases from J, the junction kept 9 bases outside the gene matches. This CDR3 is built from 14 residues. Germline-derived CDR1 and CDR2 are LGHDT and YNNKEL (reference sequence). The CDR3 DNA follows: TGTGCCAGCAGCCCCCTGCAGGGGGTTGGCGAGCAGTACTTC. Protein: CASSPLQGVGEQYF.

This chain connects TRBV5-6 to TRBJ2-5, with a possible D match to TRBD1 (5 bases). Germline V gene sequence: CDR1 SGHDT, CDR2 YYEEEE. This CDR3 has 14 amino acids. Deletions cut 6 bases from V and 2 bases from J, with 14 bases between. This chain's CDR3 is CASTSTAQQETQYF. Here the CDR3 DNA reads TGTGCCAGCACCTCGACAGCCCAACAAGAGACCCAGTACTTC.

The genes are TRBV28 and TRBJ1-2; D may be TRBD1 (5 bases). From germline, CDR1 is MDHEN and CDR2 SYDVKM. The CDR3 covers 14 residues. V was clipped by 4 bases and J by 6 bases, with 15 bases between them. CDR3 nucleotides: TGTGCCAGCAGTTCGCGGGGACCGGGCCATGGCTACACCTTC. This encodes CASSSRGPGHGYTF.

This chain connects TRBV7-6 to TRBJ2-1; TRBD1 is a possible D gene (6 bases). This CDR3 is built from 15 residues. Trimming cost V 5 bases and J 0 bases, with 11 bases left between them. Per germline, CDR1 SGHVS and CDR2 FNYEAQ. In DNA, the CDR3 is TGTGCCAGCAGCCCGATGACAGGCTCCTACAATGAGCAGTTCTTC. This translates into CASSPMTGSYNEQFF.